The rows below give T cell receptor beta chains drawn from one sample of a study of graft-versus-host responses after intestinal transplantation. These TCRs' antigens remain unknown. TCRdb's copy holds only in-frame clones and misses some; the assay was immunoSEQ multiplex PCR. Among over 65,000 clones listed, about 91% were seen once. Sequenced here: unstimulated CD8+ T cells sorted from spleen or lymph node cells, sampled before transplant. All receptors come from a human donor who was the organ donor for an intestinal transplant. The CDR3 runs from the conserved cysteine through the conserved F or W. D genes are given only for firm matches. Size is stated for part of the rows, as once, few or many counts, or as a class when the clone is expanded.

CDR3: CASSLTSGATYEQYF
DNA: TGTGCCAGCAGTTTGACTAGCGGGGCCACCTACGAGCAGTACTTC
J: TRBJ2-7
size: once
D: TRBD2
V: TRBV13

CDR3: CASSLRDRPYEQYF
DNA: TGTGCCAGCAGCCTTCGGGACAGGCCCTACGAGCAGTACTTC
J: TRBJ2-7
size: NA
D: TRBD1
V: TRBV11-2

CDR3: CASSLTSGDYNEQFF
DNA: TGTGCCAGCAGCCTTACTAGCGGGGATTACAATGAGCAGTTCTTC
J: TRBJ2-1
size: once
D: TRBD2
V: TRBV27

CDR3: CASSPSTGGMVYGYTF
DNA: TGTGCCAGCAGCCCAAGTACAGGGGGTATGGTCTATGGCTACACCTTC
J: TRBJ1-2
size: NA
D: TRBD1
V: TRBV7-9

CDR3: CASSIVAGPNGAQYF
DNA: TGTGCCAGTAGTATAGTAGCGGGACCTAATGGGGCGCAGTATTTT
J: TRBJ2-3
size: NA
D: TRBD2
V: TRBV19

CDR3: CASKVIGTNYGYTF
DNA: TGCGCCAGCAAAGTTATTGGGACTAACTATGGCTACACCTTC
J: TRBJ1-2
size: NA
D: NA
V: TRBV23-1

CDR3: CAIRGTGGSLYGYTF
DNA: TGTGCCATCAGGGGGACAGGGGGGTCCCTCTATGGCTACACCTTC
J: TRBJ1-2
size: NA
D: TRBD1
V: TRBV10-3

CDR3: CASSSPGGAGETQYF
DNA: TGTGCCAGCAGTTCTCCCGGGGGGGCAGGAGAGACCCAGTACTTC
J: TRBJ2-5
size: NA
D: TRBD2
V: TRBV6-6

CDR3: CASSLGWTAVYNEQFF
DNA: TGTGCCAGCAGCTTAGGCTGGACAGCTGTCTACAATGAGCAGTTCTTC
J: TRBJ2-1
size: NA
D: NA
V: TRBV11-2

CDR3: CASSVDSSGNTIYF
DNA: TGTGCCAGCAGCGTGGACAGCTCTGGAAACACCATATATTTT
J: TRBJ1-3
size: NA
D: NA
V: TRBV21-1

CDR3: CASSYDSPLKFF
DNA: TGTGCCAGCAGCTACGACTCCCCCCTCAAGTTCTTC
J: TRBJ2-1
size: few
D: NA
V: TRBV7-2

CDR3: CASSYSADYEQYF
DNA: TGTGCCAGCAGTTACTCGGCCGACTACGAGCAGTACTTC
J: TRBJ2-7
size: few
D: NA
V: TRBV6-7

CDR3: CATSIFDRDQETQYF
DNA: TGTGCCACCAGCATTTTCGACAGGGACCAAGAGACCCAGTACTTC
J: TRBJ2-5
size: NA
D: TRBD1
V: TRBV15

CDR3: CASSLSVVDNYGYTF
DNA: TGTGCCAGCAGTTTATCGGTAGTTGACAACTATGGCTACACCTTC
J: TRBJ1-2
size: NA
D: NA
V: TRBV27